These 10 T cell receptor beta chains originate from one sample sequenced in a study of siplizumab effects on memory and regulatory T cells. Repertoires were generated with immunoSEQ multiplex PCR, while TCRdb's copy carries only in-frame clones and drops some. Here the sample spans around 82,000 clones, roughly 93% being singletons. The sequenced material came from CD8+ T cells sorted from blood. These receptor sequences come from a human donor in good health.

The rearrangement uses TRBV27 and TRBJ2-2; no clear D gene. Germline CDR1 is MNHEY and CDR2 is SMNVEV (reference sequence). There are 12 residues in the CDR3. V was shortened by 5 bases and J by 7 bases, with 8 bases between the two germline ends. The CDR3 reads CASSLSGGELFF. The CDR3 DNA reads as TGTGCCAGCAGTCTCTCCGGCGGGGAGCTGTTTTTT.

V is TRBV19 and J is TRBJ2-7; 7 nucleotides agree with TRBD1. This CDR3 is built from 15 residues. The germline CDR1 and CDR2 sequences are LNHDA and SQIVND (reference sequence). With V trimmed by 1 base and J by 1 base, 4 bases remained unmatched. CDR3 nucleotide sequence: TGTGCCAGTAGTATAGCCCGGGACAGTTCCTACGAGCAGTACTTC. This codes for CASSIARDSSYEQYF.

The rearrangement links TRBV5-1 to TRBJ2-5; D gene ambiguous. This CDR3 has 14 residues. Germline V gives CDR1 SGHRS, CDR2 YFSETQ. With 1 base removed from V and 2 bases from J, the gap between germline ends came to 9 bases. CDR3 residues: CASSLLGSQETQYF. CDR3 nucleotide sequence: TGCGCCAGCAGCTTGTTAGGTTCACAAGAGACCCAGTACTTC.

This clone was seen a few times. The CDR3 DNA reads TGTGCCAGCAGCCCGCAGGGGGGGTTGAACACTGAAGCTTTCTTT. It is translated as CASSPQGGLNTEAFF. The gene calls are TRBV6-6 and TRBJ1-1; 7 bases align to TRBD1. This CDR3 region has 15 residues. The J segment lost 0 bases and the V segment lost 6 bases, leaving 7 bases of the junction unmatched. Per the germline V gene, CDR1 is MNHNY and CDR2 is SVGAGI (reference sequence).

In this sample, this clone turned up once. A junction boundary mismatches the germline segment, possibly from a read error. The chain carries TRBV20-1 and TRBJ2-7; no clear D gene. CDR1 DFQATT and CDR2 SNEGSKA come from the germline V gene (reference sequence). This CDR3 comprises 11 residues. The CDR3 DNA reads TGCAGTGCCTCCGACTCCCACGAGCAGTACTTC. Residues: CSASDSHEQYF.

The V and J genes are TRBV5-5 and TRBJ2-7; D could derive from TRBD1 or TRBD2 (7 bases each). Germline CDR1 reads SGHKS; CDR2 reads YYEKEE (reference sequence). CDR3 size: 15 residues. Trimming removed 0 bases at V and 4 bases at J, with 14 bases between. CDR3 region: CASSLAGEGAYEQYF. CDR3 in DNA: TGTGCCAGCAGCTTGGCGGGGGAGGGGGCGTACGAGCAGTACTTC.

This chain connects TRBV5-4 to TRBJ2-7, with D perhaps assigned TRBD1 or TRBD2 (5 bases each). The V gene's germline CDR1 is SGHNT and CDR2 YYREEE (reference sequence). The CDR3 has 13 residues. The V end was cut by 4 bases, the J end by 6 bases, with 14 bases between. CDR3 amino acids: CASSLGPQGEQYF. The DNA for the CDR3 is TGTGCCAGCAGCCTGGGACCCCAGGGCGAGCAGTACTTC.

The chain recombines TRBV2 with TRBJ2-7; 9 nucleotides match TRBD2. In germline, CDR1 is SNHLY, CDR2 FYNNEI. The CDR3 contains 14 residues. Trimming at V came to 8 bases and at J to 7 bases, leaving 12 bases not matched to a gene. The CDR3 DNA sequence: TGTGCCAGCGATGGGGCGGGGGGGCCGAAGGAGCAGTACTTC. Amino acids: CASDGAGGPKEQYF.

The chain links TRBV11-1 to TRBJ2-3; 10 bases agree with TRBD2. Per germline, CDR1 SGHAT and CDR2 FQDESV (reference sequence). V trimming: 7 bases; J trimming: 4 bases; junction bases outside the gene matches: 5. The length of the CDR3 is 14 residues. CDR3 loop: CASTPAGGPDTQYF. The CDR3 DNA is TGTGCCAGCACCCCAGCGGGGGGGCCAGATACGCAGTATTTT.

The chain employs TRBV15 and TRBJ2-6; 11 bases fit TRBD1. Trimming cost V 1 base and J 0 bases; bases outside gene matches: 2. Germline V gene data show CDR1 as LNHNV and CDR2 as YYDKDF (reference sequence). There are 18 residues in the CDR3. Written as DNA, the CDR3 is TGTGCCACCAGCAGAGTGGGACAGGGGGACTCTGGGGCCAACGTCCTGACTTTC. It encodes CATSRVGQGDSGANVLTF.